The 13 T cell receptor beta chains listed next were all sequenced from one sample in a study of T cell responses to AZD1222 COVID-19 vaccine. Assay: immunoSEQ multiplex PCR; the TCRdb copy retains only in-frame clones and omits some. The sample shows around 110,000 clones, roughly nine tenths of them seen only once. This specimen consisted of peripheral blood, obtained on day 0 of AZD1222 vaccination. Receptors were obtained from an adult in good health.

The V call is TRBV7-2, the J call TRBJ2-5; 7 bases map to TRBD1. Trimming took 5 bases from V and 4 from J; bases not matched to a gene: 7. Germline CDR1 is SGHTA and CDR2 is FQGNSA. This CDR3 is built from 14 residues. The CDR3 sequence: CASSARQGAETQYF. For the CDR3, the DNA is TGTGCCAGCAGCGCCCGACAGGGTGCAGAGACCCAGTACTTC. Filled out from reference TRBV7-2 and TRBJ2-5, the complete variable domain reads GAGVSQSPSNKVTEKGKDVELRCDPISGHTALYWYRQSLGQGLEFLIYFQGNSAPDKSGLPSDRFSAERTGGSVSTLTIQRTQQEDSAVYLCASSARQGAETQYFGPGTRLLVL.

This sequence joins TRBV10-3 and TRBJ1-1; no clear D gene. V gave up 3 bases and J gave up 1 base, with 9 bases separating them. Germline CDR1 and CDR2: ENHRY and SYGVKD. The length of the CDR3 is 14 residues. The CDR3 protein is CAISERVENTEAFF. For the CDR3, the DNA is TGTGCCATCAGTGAAAGGGTGGAGAACACTGAAGCTTTCTTT.

This clone was recorded only once. This chain joins TRBV12-2 and TRBJ2-4; TRBD1 is taken as the D call from the table, unchecked against the DNA. TRBV12-2 is tagged as a pseudogene. The length of the CDR3 is 17 residues. The CDR3 DNA sequence: TGTGCAAGTCGCACCGCCGGGACAGACTATTACAAAAACATTCAGTACTTC. This gives the protein CASRTAGTDYYKNIQYF.

With respect to this clone: Distinct nucleotide sequences in the sample also encode this CDR3. The chain couples TRBV28 to TRBJ2-1; D remains unclear. The V and J ends lost 5 bases and 4 bases respectively, with 6 bases between them. There are 12 residues in the CDR3. Germline V CDR1 and CDR2: MDHEN, SYDVKM. The CDR3 sequence is CASSRAYNEQFF. CDR3 sequence (DNA): TGTGCCAGCAGTCGCGCATACAATGAGCAGTTCTTC.

The table lists this clone with a few counts. The chain uses TRBV18 and TRBJ1-2; 8 nucleotides line up with TRBD1. V was pared by 5 bases and J by 2 bases, with 1 base of the junction left unmatched. Germline V lookup: CDR1 KGHSH, CDR2 LQKENI. This CDR3 spans 13 amino acids. In DNA form, the CDR3 reads TGTGCCAGCTCAGCAGGGGGCAACTATGGCTACACCTTC. It encodes CASSAGGNYGYTF.

This CDR3 reads CSVDRGVVGNEQFF. The CDR3 nucleotides are TGCAGCGTTGATAGGGGGGTAGTGGGCAATGAGCAGTTCTTC. This sequence joins TRBV29-1 and TRBJ2-1, with D tentatively TRBD1 or TRBD2 (6 bases each). The CDR3 consists of 14 residues. Trimming stripped 3 bases from V and 6 bases from J, with 15 bases between. Germline lookup yields CDR1 SQVTM and CDR2 ANQGSEA.

The V gene is TRBV4-3, the J gene TRBJ1-2; D uncertain. V was cut by 4 bases and J by 3 bases, with 18 bases left in between. Germline loops: CDR1 LGHNA, CDR2 YSLEER. CDR3 size: 16 residues. DNA for the CDR3: TGCGCCAGCAGCCCCCGCGAGAGATCCGAGGACTATGGCTACACCTTC. It is translated as CASSPRERSEDYGYTF.

This CDR3 reads CASSLTLGPFEAFF. The DNA of the CDR3 is TGTGCCAGCAGTTTAACATTAGGACCTTTTGAAGCTTTCTTT. This chain links TRBV27 with TRBJ1-1; D remains ambiguous. Germline CDR1 is MNHEY and CDR2 is SMNVEV (reference sequence). The V end lost 2 bases, the J end lost 7 bases, and 14 bases lay between the germline ends. This CDR3 comprises 14 residues.

V is TRBV11-2 and J is TRBJ2-5; unclear D gene. Trimming stripped 2 bases from V and 0 bases from J, with 10 bases between. CDR1 is SGHAT and CDR2 is FQNNGV in the germline V gene. The CDR3 length is 15 residues. The DNA for the CDR3 is TGTGCCAGCAGCTTACCCCTGACCTACCAAGAGACCCAGTACTTC. Translation: CASSLPLTYQETQYF.

V and J are TRBV6-5 and TRBJ2-7; maybe TRBD1 (6 bases). The CDR3 loop spans 15 amino acids. Germline V lookup: CDR1 MNHEY, CDR2 SVGAGI. V shed 6 bases and J shed 2 bases, with 17 bases lying between them. CDR3 sequence: CASSSGRTAPYEQYF. Here the CDR3 DNA reads TGTGCCAGCAGCTCGGGGCGGACAGCCCCCTACGAGCAGTACTTC.

This rearrangement joins TRBV7-3 to TRBJ2-2, with 9 positions matching TRBD2. V shed 2 bases, J shed 1 base, and the junction held 2 bases outside the gene matches. Germline loops: CDR1 SGHTA, CDR2 FQGTGA. CDR3 length: 16 residues. CDR3 residues: CASSLAGGQNTGELFF. CDR3 in DNA: TGTGCCAGCAGCTTAGCGGGAGGGCAGAACACCGGGGAGCTGTTTTTT.

This clone has only one observation. This chain joins TRBV28 and TRBJ2-7; 9 positions agree with TRBD2. From germline, CDR1 is MDHEN and CDR2 SYDVKM. CDR3 length: 15 residues. Germline trimming cut 6 bases from V and 0 bases from J; bases unmatched to any gene: 6. CDR3 sequence: CASSLGGGASYEQYF. CDR3 nucleotides: TGTGCCAGCAGCCTCGGCGGGGGGGCCTCCTACGAGCAGTACTTC.

The V call is TRBV30, the J call TRBJ2-7; D ambiguous. This CDR3 is 12 amino acids long. Per the germline V gene, CDR1 is GTSNPN and CDR2 is SVGIG (reference sequence). V shed 4 bases and J shed 1 base, with 8 bases lying between them. CDR3 sequence reads: CAWIGQSYEQYF. The CDR3 nucleotides read TGTGCCTGGATAGGCCAGTCCTACGAGCAGTACTTC.